This TCR beta chain was observed in a study of shared clonotypes between healthy human individuals. This clone showed up just a few times. Distinct nucleotide sequences in the sample also encode this CDR3. Profiling relied on immunoSEQ multiplex PCR, and the TCRdb table lists in-frame clones only, not all of them. The sample shows 400,000 to 500,000 clones, about 79% of them seen only once. Germline V gene data show CDR1 as ENHRY and CDR2 as SYGVKD. V lost 6 bases and J lost 1; bases outside the gene matches: 5. The CDR3 covers 14 residues. The sequence derives from a middle-aged woman in good health. Some clones in this sample may be carry-over from other donors' samples. This chain joins TRBV10-3 and TRBJ1-1; 7 nucleotides align to TRBD1. Sequencing was performed on PBMCs. Here the CDR3 DNA reads TGTGCCATCAGCACAGGGGTGGCGAACACTGAAGCTTTCTTT. Translating gives CAISTGVANTEAFF.